This entry features one T cell receptor (beta chain) sequence. CDR1 is KGHSH, CDR2 LQKENI, per germline. The ends were cut back, 1 base at V and 3 bases at J, with 7 bases in the middle. The CDR3 runs to 13 residues. The data stem from a study of T cell changes during pregnancy in multiple sclerosis. Assay used: immunoSEQ multiplex PCR; TCRdb lists only in-frame clones, some missing. The sample contains over 90,000 clones, roughly 90% of which appear only once. Sequencing used peripheral blood, obtained before pregnancy. This clonotype originated in a female donor with multiple sclerosis, enrolled in a pregnancy study. This rearrangement joins TRBV18 to TRBJ2-7; TRBD2 might be the D (5 bases). The CDR3 bases are TGTGCCAGCTCACCACTTGCGGGCTACGAGCAGTACTTC. Its translation: CASSPLAGYEQYF.